This T cell receptor beta chain was retrieved from a study of CD8+ T cells in alopecia areata. Points from the study as a whole: Clonality exceeded that of normal scalp in lesional scalp, most notably in alopecia totalis/universalis. Scalp data also include sequences from resident alphabeta T cells of normal skin.

The CDR3 is made up of 15 amino acids. The germline V and J ends were trimmed by 2 bases and 7 bases, with 18 bases remaining between them. Germline V CDR1 and CDR2: MNHEY, SMNVEV (reference sequence). A note on this clone: What it binds is not known.

Sequencing relied on a cDNA template that was reverse transcribed from extracted RNA. Measured with immunoSEQ multiplex PCR; TCRdb has only the in-frame clones, and not every one. The sample lists about 180,000 clones, 50% to 60% occurring once. The source material was CD4+ T cells sorted from blood, sampled at week 0. This sequence originates from a human donor with alopecia areata. The J gene is TRBJ2-7, the V gene TRBV27, with D possibly being TRBD1 or TRBD2 (5 bases each). The CDR3 region is CASSLTVKGRGEQYF. The DNA of the CDR3 is TGTGCCAGCAGTTTAACAGTGAAGGGGAGAGGGGAGCAGTACTTC.